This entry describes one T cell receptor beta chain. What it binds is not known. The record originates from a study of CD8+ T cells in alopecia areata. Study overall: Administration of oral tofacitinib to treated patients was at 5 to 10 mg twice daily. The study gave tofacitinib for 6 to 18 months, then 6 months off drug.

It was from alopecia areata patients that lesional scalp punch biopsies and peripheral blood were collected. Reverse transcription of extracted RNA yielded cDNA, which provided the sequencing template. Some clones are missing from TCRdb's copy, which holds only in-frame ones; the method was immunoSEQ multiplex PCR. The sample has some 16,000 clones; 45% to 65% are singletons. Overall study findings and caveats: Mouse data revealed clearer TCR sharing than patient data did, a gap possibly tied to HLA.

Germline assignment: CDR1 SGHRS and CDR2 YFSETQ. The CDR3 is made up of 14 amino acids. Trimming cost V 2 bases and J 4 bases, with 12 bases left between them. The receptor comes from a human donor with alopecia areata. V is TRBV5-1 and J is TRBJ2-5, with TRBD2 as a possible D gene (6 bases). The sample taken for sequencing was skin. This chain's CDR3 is CASSFGGKGETQYF. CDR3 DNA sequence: TGCGCCAGCAGCTTCGGAGGGAAGGGAGAGACCCAGTACTTC.